This T cell receptor beta chain was profiled in a study of T cells after yellow fever vaccination. Study-level information: Those fractions that held only low numbers of cells were prepared using the SMART-Seq v4 Ultra Low Input RNA kit. Study-level results: Post-booster samples contained most primary-vaccination clones (around 95% CD4, about 85% CD8). Abundant clonotypes (contaminants from the bulk population) could be present in FACS-sorted repertoires.

Using its own MiXCR run on the 5' RACE reads, TCRdb lists one record per CDR3 protein. The sample lists just under 600,000 distinct CDR3 sequences, less than 15% seen once, with more than 13% in the top ten. CDR1 SGHTA and CDR2 FQGTGA come from the germline V gene. The CDR3 runs 14 residues. V was clipped by 4 bases and J by 6 bases; unmatched bases: 3. In this sample, this clonotype turned up a few times. Its target is unknown. Source: PBMCs, taken on the day of the yellow fever booster vaccination. The receptor comes from a man in his thirties or forties who received the YFV17D yellow fever vaccine. This sequence joins TRBV7-3 and TRBJ2-1; 10 nucleotides match TRBD1. The DNA of the CDR3 is TGTGCCAGCAGCTCCGGACAGGGGGTCAATGAGCAGTTCTTC. It codes for CASSSGQGVNEQFF.